A single sample is the source of the 12 T cell receptor beta chains below, sequenced in a study of T cells after yellow fever vaccination. TCRdb fed the 5' RACE reads into MiXCR, producing one record per CDR3 protein. Counted here are approximately 11,000 distinct CDR3 sequences, around 4.8% occurring once; the ten biggest clones make up about 1.6%. Specimen: PBMCs, either bulk or a sorted T-cell subset (CD4+, CD8+, memory, or dextramer-sorted; not recorded which), collected less than 16 days after the first yellow fever vaccination. These TCRs come from a man aged 18 to 29 who received the YFV17D yellow fever vaccine.

In its sample, this clonotype was seen many times. The DNA of the CDR3 is TGTGCCAGCAGCCAAGCTAACTATGGCTACACCTTC. It specifies CASSQANYGYTF. The V gene is TRBV5-6, the J gene TRBJ1-2; unclear D gene. CDR3 length: 12 amino acids. Germline CDR1 is SGHDT and CDR2 is YYEEEE. V was shortened by 4 bases and J by 0 bases, with 4 bases between the two germline ends.

The table lists this clonotype with many counts. The chain joins TRBV12-3 or TRBV12-4 to TRBJ1-1, with D possibly matching TRBD1 (5 bases). V was pared by 6 bases and J by 1 base, with 9 bases between. The CDR3 consists of 13 residues. The DNA of the CDR3 is TGTGCCAGCAGGAGAGACAGGAACACTGAAGCTTTCTTT. Protein: CASRRDRNTEAFF.

This clonotype was seen ten or more times. The chain couples TRBV6-6 to TRBJ2-3; 8 bases agree with TRBD2. This CDR3 comprises 15 residues. Germline V gene lookup returns CDR1 MNHNY and CDR2 SVGAGI (reference sequence). V was clipped by 1 base and J by 5 bases; unmatched bases: 5. The CDR3 loop reads CASSYLGLGGDTQYF. The CDR3 DNA is TGTGCCAGCAGTTACTTGGGACTAGGGGGAGATACGCAGTATTTT.

Judged by abundance, this clonotype is medium-sized. The V call is TRBV20-1, the J call TRBJ2-1, with D perhaps TRBD2 (6 bases). V lost 6 bases and J lost 4, with 19 bases in between. Per the germline V gene, CDR1 is DFQATT and CDR2 is SNEGSKA (reference sequence). The CDR3 has 15 amino acids. CDR3 coding DNA: TGCAGTGCGAAAGGAGGGACCCTACTATACAATGAGCAGTTCTTC. Amino acids: CSAKGGTLLYNEQFF.

This clonotype was seen many times. Written as DNA, the CDR3 is TGCGCCAGCGGGGACAGTCAAGAGACCCAGTACTTC. As protein: CASGDSQETQYF. The rearrangement uses TRBV5-1 and TRBJ2-5; TRBD1 matches at 7 bases. The CDR3 has 12 amino acids. The germline V gene has CDR1 SGHRS and CDR2 YFSETQ. Unmatched junction bases numbered 2, after V lost 7 bases and J lost 2 bases. The variable domain in full, completed from reference TRBV5-1 and TRBJ2-5, reads KAGVTQTPRYLIKTRGQQVTLSCSPISGHRSVSWYQQTPGQGLQFLFEYFSETQRNKGNFPGRFSGRQFSNSRSEMNVSTLELGDSALYLCASGDSQETQYFGPGTRLLVL.

This clonotype was recorded many times. In nucleotides, the CDR3 is TGCAGTGCTTCTAGCAACCCGTCGGGACGGCTCAATCAGCCCCAGCATTTT. Translated: CSASSNPSGRLNQPQHF. The chain employs TRBV20-1 and TRBJ1-5; D perhaps matches TRBD1 (5 bases). The V gene's germline CDR1 is DFQATT and CDR2 SNEGSKA (reference sequence). The CDR3 runs 17 residues. Trimming shortened V by 5 bases and J by 3 bases, and 23 bases separated the two germline ends.

This clonotype was counted ten times or more. The rearrangement uses TRBV12-3 or TRBV12-4 and TRBJ1-2, with D perhaps TRBD1 (6 bases). The CDR3 sequence is 15 residues long. Trimming stripped 6 bases from V and 0 bases from J, with 14 bases between. The CDR3 bases are TGTGCCAGCAGCCCTACAGGGTTAGCTAACTATGGCTACACCTTC. This encodes CASSPTGLANYGYTF.

This clonotype rates as medium-sized. The V gene is TRBV5-6, the J gene TRBJ2-5, with a tentative D call TRBD1 (6 bases). This CDR3 region has 14 residues. The germline V and J ends were trimmed by 2 bases and 4 bases, with 12 bases remaining between them. The V gene's germline CDR1 is SGHDT and CDR2 YYEEEE. CDR3 loop: CASSFKQGGETQYF. The CDR3 DNA reads as TGTGCCAGCAGCTTCAAACAGGGCGGAGAGACCCAGTACTTC.

This clonotype was detected many times. The chain has TRBV6-5 and TRBJ2-7; D is undetermined. Trimming stripped 6 bases from V and 0 bases from J, with 15 bases between. Germline V gene lookup returns CDR1 MNHEY and CDR2 SVGAGI. The CDR3 extends over 15 amino acids. CDR3 residues: CASRTIGRYSYEQYF. Here the CDR3 DNA reads TGTGCCAGCAGAACCATAGGACGGTACTCCTACGAGCAGTACTTC.

This clonotype is labeled medium-sized (0.01 to 0.1%). The J gene is TRBJ1-4, the V gene TRBV6-5, with 11 bases matching TRBD1. The CDR3 runs 13 residues. The trim removed 7 bases at V and 9 bases at J, leaving 4 bases unmatched. Germline V CDR1 and CDR2: MNHEY, SVGAGI. Here the CDR3 reads CASTGTGGKKLFF. The CDR3 DNA reads as TGTGCCAGCACCGGGACAGGGGGTAAAAAACTGTTTTTT.

This clonotype is medium-sized by share. This rearrangement joins TRBV12-3 or TRBV12-4 to TRBJ2-1; TRBD2 matches at 9 bases. With 10 bases clipped from V and 5 bases from J, the junction kept 9 bases outside the gene matches. The length of the CDR3 is 14 residues. Here the CDR3 DNA reads TGTGCCACCCGCGCGCTAGCGGGGAACAATGAGCAGTTCTTC. Protein: CATRALAGNNEQFF.

Sample share makes this clonotype medium-sized. CDR3 DNA: TGTGCCAGCAGCTTCTATGGGACTGAAGCTTTCTTT. This gives the protein CASSFYGTEAFF. The chain combines TRBV7-2 with TRBJ1-1; D not certain. In germline, CDR1 is SGHTA, CDR2 FQGNSA. The CDR3 length is 12 residues. V lost 3 bases, J lost 5 bases, and 7 bases lay in between.